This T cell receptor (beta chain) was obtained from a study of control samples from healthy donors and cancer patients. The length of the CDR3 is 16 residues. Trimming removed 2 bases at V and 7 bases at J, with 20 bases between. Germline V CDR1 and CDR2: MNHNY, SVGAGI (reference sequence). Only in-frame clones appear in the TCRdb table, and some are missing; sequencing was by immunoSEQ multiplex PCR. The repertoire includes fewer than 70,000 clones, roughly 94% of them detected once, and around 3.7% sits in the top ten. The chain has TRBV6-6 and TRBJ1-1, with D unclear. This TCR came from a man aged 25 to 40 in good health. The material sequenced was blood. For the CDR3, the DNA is TGTGCCAGCAGTTACATTGAGCTACGGGATTCGGGTGAAGCTTTCTTT. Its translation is CASSYIELRDSGEAFF.